These 20 T cell receptor beta chains were sequenced from one sample in a study of post-analysis software for immune sequencing data. Whole-study results and caveats: Five or six TRBV segments, TRBV5-6, TRBV5-1 and TRBV20-1 among them, were found more frequent in patients than controls.

Tagging with unique molecular identifiers was a feature of the TCR beta cDNA libraries. TCRdb recomputed calls from the PCR reads with MiXCR, one row per CDR3 protein. The sample shows about 380,000 distinct CDR3 sequences, roughly 35% of them seen only once. These receptors are not linked to any known antigen. The source material was blood. Source of these receptors: a girl aged 10-17 years with multiple sclerosis.

This clonotype has a handful of counts. The gene calls are TRBV12-3 or TRBV12-4 and TRBJ2-3; 9 nucleotides align to TRBD2. This CDR3 has 14 residues. J gave up 6 bases and V 8 bases, and 9 bases lay outside the gene matches. CDR3 sequence: CASHPAGGPDTQYF. As DNA, the CDR3 is TGTGCCAGCCATCCAGCGGGGGGTCCGGATACGCAGTATTTT.

This clonotype was observed many times. The chain couples TRBV5-1 to TRBJ2-1, with TRBD2 matching 11 bases. The germline V gene encodes CDR1 SGHRS and CDR2 YFSETQ. V dropped 2 bases and J dropped 0; count of bases not matched to a gene: 7. CDR3 length: 18 residues. The CDR3 sequence is CASSLASGGPSSYNEQFF. The CDR3 region has the DNA TGCGCCAGCAGCTTAGCTAGCGGGGGGCCTAGCTCCTACAATGAGCAGTTCTTC. The variable domain in full, with the rest retrieved from reference TRBV5-1 and TRBJ2-1, is KAGVTQTPRYLIKTRGQQVTLSCSPISGHRSVSWYQQTPGQGLQFLFEYFSETQRNKGNFPGRFSGRQFSNSRSEMNVSTLELGDSALYLCASSLASGGPSSYNEQFFGPGTRLTVL.

The table lists this clonotype with a few counts. This chain joins TRBV6-5 and TRBJ2-3; D assignment may be TRBD1 or TRBD2 (5 bases each). V was trimmed by 10 bases and J by 3 bases, leaving 14 bases between them. CDR1 and CDR2 (germline): MNHEY, SVGAGI. The CDR3 has 13 amino acids. CDR3 bases: TGTGCCATCGGGGCGGCGATGACAGATACGCAGTATTTT. Its translation is CAIGAAMTDTQYF.

This clonotype was recorded many times. The chain links TRBV9 to TRBJ2-6, with D unclear. Between the trimmed V and J ends, which lost 0 bases and 2 bases, there was a span of 6 bases. The CDR3 consists of 15 residues. Per the germline V gene, CDR1 is SGDLS and CDR2 is YYNGEE. The CDR3 nucleotides are TGTGCCAGCAGCGTAGCAACAACTGGGGCCAACGTCCTGACTTTC. Translating gives CASSVATTGANVLTF.

This sequence joins TRBV28 and TRBJ1-2, with D possibly being TRBD1 (6 bases). Germline V gene data show CDR1 as MDHEN and CDR2 as SYDVKM. CDR3 size: 15 residues. Trimming took 4 bases from V and 10 from J, leaving 22 bases between them. The CDR3 region has the DNA TGTGCCAGCAGTTCGATCAGGGGCGGATGGTCGTCCTACACCTTC. Its protein product is CASSSIRGGWSSYTF.

In its sample, this clonotype was seen a few times. The rearrangement uses TRBV6-5 and TRBJ1-1; D ambiguous. Per germline, CDR1 MNHEY and CDR2 SVGAGI. The CDR3 totals 15 residues. Trimming took 5 bases from V and 0 from J, leaving 13 bases between them. CDR3 bases: TGTGCCAGCAGTGGCGATTACGGGGTGAACACTGAAGCTTTCTTT. Its translation is CASSGDYGVNTEAFF.

The V call is TRBV12-1, the J call TRBJ2-5; TRBD1, as called in the table, went unchecked against the DNA. TRBV12-1 is classified as a pseudogene. The CDR3 extends over 16 amino acids. CDR3 DNA: TGTGCCAGCAGCTCTTCGACATCAGGGGAACAAGAGACCCAGTACTTC. Its protein product is CASSSSTSGEQETQYF.

J is TRBJ2-7 and V is TRBV18; 7 bases agree with TRBD1. This CDR3 spans 16 amino acids. The germline CDR1 and CDR2 sequences are KGHSH and LQKENI. Unmatched junction bases numbered 16, after V lost 5 bases and J lost 6 bases. CDR3 nucleotide sequence: TGTGCCAGCTCAATTACATCGGACAGGAGTTCGGCCGAGCAGTACTTC. It codes for CASSITSDRSSAEQYF. Full variable domain (remainder filled in from reference TRBV18 and TRBJ2-7): NAGVMQNPRHLVRRRGQEARLRCSPMKGHSHVYWYRQLPEEGLKFMVYLQKENIIDESGMPKERFSAEFPKEGPSILRIQQVVRGDSAAYFCASSITSDRSSAEQYFGPGTRLTVT.

The chain joins TRBV20-1 to TRBJ2-3; D is possibly TRBD2 (6 bases). Per the germline V gene, CDR1 is DFQATT and CDR2 is SNEGSKA (reference sequence). V shed 1 base and J shed 1 base, with 12 bases lying between them. This CDR3 spans 15 amino acids. The CDR3 DNA reads TGCAGTGCTAGAGGGACGGGGGACCGCACAGATACGCAGTATTTT. This codes for CSARGTGDRTDTQYF.

The chain recombines TRBV5-1 with TRBJ2-7; 10 bases match TRBD1. There are 15 residues in the CDR3. Per the germline V gene, CDR1 is SGHRS and CDR2 is YFSETQ. The V gene end was trimmed by 0 bases and the J gene end by 3 bases; junction bases not matched to a gene: 3. CDR3 amino acids: CASSLEGTGVYEQYF. CDR3 in DNA: TGCGCCAGCAGCTTGGAAGGGACAGGGGTCTACGAGCAGTACTTC.

The genes are TRBV13 and TRBJ2-4, with D perhaps matching TRBD1 (5 bases). The J call could be wrong; TRBJ2-5 is a better fit for the DNA end. The CDR3 runs to 14 residues. Germline values: CDR1 PRHDT, CDR2 FYEKMQ (reference sequence). The CDR3 sequence is CASSGARGGETQYF. The CDR3 DNA reads as TGTGCCAGCAGCGGGGCTCGTGGTGGGGAGACCCAGTACTTC.

The V and J genes are TRBV25-1 and TRBJ2-1; TRBD2 agrees at 14 bases. V gave up 5 bases and J gave up 4 bases; unmatched junction bases: 4. The CDR3 has 16 amino acids. CDR1 is MGHDK, CDR2 SYGVNS, per germline. The CDR3 coding sequence is TGTGCCAGCAGTCGGACTAGCGGGGGGCTTTACAATGAGCAGTTCTTC. This translates into CASSRTSGGLYNEQFF.

This clonotype was found many times. The genes are TRBV11-2 and TRBJ2-7, with 7 bases that match TRBD1. V gave up 8 bases and J gave up 3 bases; unmatched junction bases: 7. Looked up from germline, CDR1 is SGHAT and CDR2 is FQNNGV. The length of the CDR3 is 13 residues. CDR3 protein: CASVRGISYEQYF. CDR3 DNA: TGTGCCAGCGTCAGGGGGATTAGCTACGAGCAGTACTTC.

The J gene is TRBJ1-1, the V gene TRBV3-1; TRBD1 is a possible D gene (5 bases). The CDR3 runs 14 residues. From germline, CDR1 is LGHDT and CDR2 YNNKEL (reference sequence). With 4 bases removed from V and 2 bases from J, the gap between germline ends came to 11 bases. The CDR3 DNA follows: TGTGCCAGCAGCCCCGGGGGGATTAACACTGAAGCTTTCTTT. This codes for CASSPGGINTEAFF. Drawing the rest from reference TRBV3-1 and TRBJ1-1, the complete variable domain is DTAVSQTPKYLVTQMGNDKSIKCEQNLGHDTMYWYKQDSKKFLKIMFSYNNKELIINETVPNRFSPKSPDKAHLNLHINSLELGDSAVYFCASSPGGINTEAFFGQGTRLTVV.

The chain has TRBV27 and TRBJ2-7; TRBD2 agrees at 9 bases. Germline loops: CDR1 MNHEY, CDR2 SMNVEV (reference sequence). V shed 5 bases and J 7 bases; nucleotides not matched to a gene: 12. This CDR3 is built from 15 residues. The chain's CDR3 is CASSPARGGLLEQYF. CDR3 nucleotides: TGTGCCAGCAGTCCCGCGCGGGGGGGGCTGTTGGAGCAGTACTTC.

V and J are TRBV7-3 and TRBJ1-6; 9 positions agree with TRBD1. The CDR3 has 14 residues. The trim removed 4 bases at V and 10 bases at J, leaving 5 bases unmatched. Germline V gives CDR1 SGHTA, CDR2 FQGTGA. The CDR3 sequence is CASSSLTGGSPLHF. CDR3 nucleotides: TGTGCCAGCAGCTCCTTGACAGGGGGATCACCCCTCCACTTT.

CDR3 in amino acids: CASSFVSGQETQYF. The CDR3 DNA reads TGCGCCAGCAGCTTTGTCAGCGGGCAAGAGACCCAGTACTTC. The V gene is TRBV5-1, the J gene TRBJ2-5; weak D call: TRBD2 (6 bases). The germline V and J ends were trimmed by 2 bases and 2 bases, with 10 bases remaining between them. Germline CDR1 and CDR2: SGHRS and YFSETQ. This CDR3 is built from 14 residues. Complete variable domain (other parts from reference TRBV5-1 and TRBJ2-5): KAGVTQTPRYLIKTRGQQVTLSCSPISGHRSVSWYQQTPGQGLQFLFEYFSETQRNKGNFPGRFSGRQFSNSRSEMNVSTLELGDSALYLCASSFVSGQETQYFGPGTRLLVL.

The chain has TRBV29-1 and TRBJ2-7; the match to TRBD2 covers 11 bases. The CDR3 has 13 amino acids. Trimming cost V 4 bases and J 6 bases; bases outside gene matches: 5. Germline V gives CDR1 SQVTM, CDR2 ANQGSEA. The CDR3 DNA sequence: TGCAGCGTTGGAGTAGCGGGGGGGCTCGAGCAGTACTTC. Protein: CSVGVAGGLEQYF.

This chain uses TRBV10-1 with TRBJ2-3; D remains unclear. This CDR3 spans 17 amino acids. V lost 4 bases and J 0 bases, leaving 17 bases between the germline ends. Per germline, CDR1 WNHNN and CDR2 SYGVQD (reference sequence). In DNA, the CDR3 is TGCGCCAGCAGTGGGAGCAAGGAAAGTCCTAGCACAGATACGCAGTATTTT. Amino acids: CASSGSKESPSTDTQYF.

CDR3 sequence (DNA): TGTGCCAACCAGGGGAATTTGGACTATGGCTACACCTTC. It yields the protein CANQGNLDYGYTF. The chain carries TRBV10-3 and TRBJ1-2; possibly TRBD1 for D (6 bases). Trimming took 10 bases from V and 3 from J, leaving 15 bases between them. Germline V CDR1 and CDR2: ENHRY, SYGVKD. The CDR3 covers 13 residues.